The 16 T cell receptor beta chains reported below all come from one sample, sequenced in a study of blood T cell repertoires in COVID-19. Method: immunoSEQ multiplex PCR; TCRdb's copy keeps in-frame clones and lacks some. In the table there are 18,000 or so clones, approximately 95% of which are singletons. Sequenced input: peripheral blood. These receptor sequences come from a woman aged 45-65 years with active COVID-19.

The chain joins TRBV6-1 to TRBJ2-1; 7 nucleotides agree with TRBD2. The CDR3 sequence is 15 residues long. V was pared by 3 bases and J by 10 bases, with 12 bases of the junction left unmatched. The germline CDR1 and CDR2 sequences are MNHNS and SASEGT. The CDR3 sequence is CASSEASGGALEQFF. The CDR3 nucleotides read TGTGCCAGCAGTGAGGCTAGCGGAGGTGCACTCGAGCAGTTCTTC.

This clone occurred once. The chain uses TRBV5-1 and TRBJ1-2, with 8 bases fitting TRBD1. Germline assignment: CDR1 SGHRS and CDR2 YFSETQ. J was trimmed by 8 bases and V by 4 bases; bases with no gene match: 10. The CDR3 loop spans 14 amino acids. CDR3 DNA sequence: TGCGCCAGCAGCCCGCTGACAGGGGCCGACGGCTACACCTTC. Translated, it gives CASSPLTGADGYTF.

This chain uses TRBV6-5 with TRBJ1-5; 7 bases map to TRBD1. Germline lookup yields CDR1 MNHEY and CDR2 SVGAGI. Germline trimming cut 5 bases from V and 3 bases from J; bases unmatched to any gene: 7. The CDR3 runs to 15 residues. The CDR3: CASSTGQVPNQPQHF. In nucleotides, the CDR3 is TGTGCCAGCAGTACCGGACAGGTTCCCAATCAGCCCCAGCATTTT.

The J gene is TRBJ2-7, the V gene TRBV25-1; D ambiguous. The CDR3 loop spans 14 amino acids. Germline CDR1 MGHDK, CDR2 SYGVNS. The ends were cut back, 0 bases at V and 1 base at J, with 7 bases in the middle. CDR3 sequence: CASSEYPSSYEQYF. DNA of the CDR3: TGTGCCAGCAGTGAATATCCCAGTTCCTACGAGCAGTACTTC.

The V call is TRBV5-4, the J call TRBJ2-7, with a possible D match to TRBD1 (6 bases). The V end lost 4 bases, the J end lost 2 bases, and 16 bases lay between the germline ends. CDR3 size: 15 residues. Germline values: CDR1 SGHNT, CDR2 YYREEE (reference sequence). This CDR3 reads CASSAPGQVAYEQYF. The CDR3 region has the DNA TGTGCCAGCAGCGCACCGGGACAAGTCGCCTACGAGCAGTACTTC.

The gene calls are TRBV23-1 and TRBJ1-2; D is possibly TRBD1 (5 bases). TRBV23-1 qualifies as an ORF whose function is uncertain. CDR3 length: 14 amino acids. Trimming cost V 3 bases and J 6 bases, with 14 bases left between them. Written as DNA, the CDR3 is TGCGCCAGCAGTCACCTTTCTTCAGGGCATGGCTACACCTTC. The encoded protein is CASSHLSSGHGYTF.

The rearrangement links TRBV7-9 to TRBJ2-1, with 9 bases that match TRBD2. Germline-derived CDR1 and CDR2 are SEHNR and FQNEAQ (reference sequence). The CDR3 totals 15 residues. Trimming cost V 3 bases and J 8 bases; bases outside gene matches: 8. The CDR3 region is CASSLAGGPPDEQFF. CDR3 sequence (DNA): TGTGCCAGCAGCTTGGCGGGAGGGCCTCCCGATGAGCAGTTCTTC.

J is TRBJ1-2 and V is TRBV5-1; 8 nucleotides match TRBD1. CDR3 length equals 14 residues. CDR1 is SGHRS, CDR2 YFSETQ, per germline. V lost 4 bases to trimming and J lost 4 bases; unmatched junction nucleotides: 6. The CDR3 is CASSIGQGAYGYTF. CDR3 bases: TGCGCCAGCAGCATCGGACAGGGAGCCTATGGCTACACCTTC.

Here the CDR3 DNA reads TGTGCCAGCAGATCTAGCGTTTGGAATGAGCAGTTCTTC. Translating gives CASRSSVWNEQFF. The chain has TRBV12-3 or TRBV12-4 and TRBJ2-1, with D possibly matching TRBD2 (6 bases). This CDR3 contains 13 residues. V lost 6 bases and J 7 bases, leaving 13 bases between the germline ends.

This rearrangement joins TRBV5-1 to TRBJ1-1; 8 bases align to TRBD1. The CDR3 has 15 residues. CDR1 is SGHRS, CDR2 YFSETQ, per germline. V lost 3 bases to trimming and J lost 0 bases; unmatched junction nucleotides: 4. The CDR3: CASSSTGGLNTEAFF. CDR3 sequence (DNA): TGCGCCAGCAGCTCAACAGGGGGTCTGAACACTGAAGCTTTCTTT.

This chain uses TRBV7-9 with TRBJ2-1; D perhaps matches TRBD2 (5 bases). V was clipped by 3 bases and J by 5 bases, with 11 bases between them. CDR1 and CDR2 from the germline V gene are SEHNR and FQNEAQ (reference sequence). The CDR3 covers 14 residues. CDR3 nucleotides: TGTGCCAGCAGCTTGGGGAGAGGAGACAATGAGCAGTTCTTC. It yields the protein CASSLGRGDNEQFF.

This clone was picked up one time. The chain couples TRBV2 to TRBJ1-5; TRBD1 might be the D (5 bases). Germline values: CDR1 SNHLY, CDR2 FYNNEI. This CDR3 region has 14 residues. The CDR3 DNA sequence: TGTGCTAGTCAGAATGGCAGGGTGGGTGAGCCCCAGCATTTT. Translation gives CASQNGRVGEPQHF.

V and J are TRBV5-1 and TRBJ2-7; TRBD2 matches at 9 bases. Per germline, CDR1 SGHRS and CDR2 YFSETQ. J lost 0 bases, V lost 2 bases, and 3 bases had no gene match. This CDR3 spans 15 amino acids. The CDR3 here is CASSFGLALSYEQYF. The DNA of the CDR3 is TGCGCCAGCAGCTTCGGACTAGCGCTCTCCTACGAGCAGTACTTC.

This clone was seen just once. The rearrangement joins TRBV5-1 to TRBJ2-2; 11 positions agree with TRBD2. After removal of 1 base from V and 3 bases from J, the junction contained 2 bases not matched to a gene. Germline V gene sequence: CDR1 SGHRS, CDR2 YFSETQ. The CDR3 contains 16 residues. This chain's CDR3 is CASSLNSGRDTGELFF. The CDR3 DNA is TGCGCCAGCAGCTTGAATAGCGGGAGGGACACCGGGGAGCTGTTTTTT.

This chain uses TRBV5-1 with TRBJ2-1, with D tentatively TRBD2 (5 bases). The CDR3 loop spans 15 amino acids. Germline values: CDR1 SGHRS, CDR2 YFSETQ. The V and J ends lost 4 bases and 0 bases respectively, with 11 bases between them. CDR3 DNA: TGCGCCAGCAGCCGACTACCAGACTCCTACAATGAGCAGTTCTTC. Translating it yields CASSRLPDSYNEQFF.

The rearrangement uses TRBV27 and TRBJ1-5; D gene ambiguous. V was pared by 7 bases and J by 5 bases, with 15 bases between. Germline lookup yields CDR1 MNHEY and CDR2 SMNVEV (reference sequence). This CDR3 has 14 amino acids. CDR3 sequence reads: CASTIYEVHQPQHF. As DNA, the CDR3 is TGTGCCAGCACAATATACGAGGTTCATCAGCCCCAGCATTTT.